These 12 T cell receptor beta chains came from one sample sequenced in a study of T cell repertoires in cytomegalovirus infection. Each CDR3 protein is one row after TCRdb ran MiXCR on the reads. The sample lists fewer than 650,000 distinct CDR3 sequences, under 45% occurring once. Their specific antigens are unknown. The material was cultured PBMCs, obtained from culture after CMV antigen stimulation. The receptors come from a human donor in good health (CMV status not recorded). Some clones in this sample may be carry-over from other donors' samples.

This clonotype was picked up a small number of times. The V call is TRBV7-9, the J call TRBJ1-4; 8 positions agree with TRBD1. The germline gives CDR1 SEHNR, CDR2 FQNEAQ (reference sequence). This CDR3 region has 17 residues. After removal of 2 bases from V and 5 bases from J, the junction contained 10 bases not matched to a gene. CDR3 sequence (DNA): TGTGCCAGCAGCTTAAGGGCAGGGGGCGCCGGAAATGAAAAACTGTTTTTT. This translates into CASSLRAGGAGNEKLFF.

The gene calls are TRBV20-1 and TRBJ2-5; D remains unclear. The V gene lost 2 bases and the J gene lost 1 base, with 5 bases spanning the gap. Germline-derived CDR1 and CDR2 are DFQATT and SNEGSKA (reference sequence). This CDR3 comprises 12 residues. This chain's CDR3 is CSARYLQETQYF. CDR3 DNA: TGCAGTGCTAGATACCTCCAAGAGACCCAGTACTTC.

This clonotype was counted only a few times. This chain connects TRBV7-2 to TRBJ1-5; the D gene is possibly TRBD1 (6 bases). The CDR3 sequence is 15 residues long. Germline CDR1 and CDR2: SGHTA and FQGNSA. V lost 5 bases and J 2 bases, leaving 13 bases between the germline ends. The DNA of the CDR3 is TGTGCCAGCAGCACCGGCGCAGGGGGCAATCAGCCCCAGCATTTT. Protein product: CASSTGAGGNQPQHF.

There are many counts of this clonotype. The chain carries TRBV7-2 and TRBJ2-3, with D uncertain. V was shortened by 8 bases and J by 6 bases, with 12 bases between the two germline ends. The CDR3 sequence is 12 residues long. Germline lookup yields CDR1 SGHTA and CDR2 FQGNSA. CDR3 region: CASAPLGDTQYF. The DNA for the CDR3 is TGTGCCAGCGCACCCCTGGGGGATACGCAGTATTTT.

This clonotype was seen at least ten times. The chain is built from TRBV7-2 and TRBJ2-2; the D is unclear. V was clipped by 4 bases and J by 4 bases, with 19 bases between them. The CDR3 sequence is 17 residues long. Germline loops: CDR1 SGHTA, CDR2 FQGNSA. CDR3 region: CASSWTYIGVSTGELFF. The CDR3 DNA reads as TGTGCCAGCAGCTGGACCTACATTGGGGTCTCCACCGGGGAGCTGTTTTTT.

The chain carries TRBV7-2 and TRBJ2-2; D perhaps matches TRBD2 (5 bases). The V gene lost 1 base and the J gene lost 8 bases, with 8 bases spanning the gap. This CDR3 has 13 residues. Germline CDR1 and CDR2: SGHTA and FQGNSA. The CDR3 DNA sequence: TGTGCCAGCAGCTTAGTACGACTAGGGGAGCTGTTTTTT. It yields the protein CASSLVRLGELFF. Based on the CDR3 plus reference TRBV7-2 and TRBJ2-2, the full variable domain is GAGVSQSPSNKVTEKGKDVELRCDPISGHTALYWYRQSLGQGLEFLIYFQGNSAPDKSGLPSDRFSAERTGGSVSTLTIQRTQQEDSAVYLCASSLVRLGELFFGEGSRLTVL.

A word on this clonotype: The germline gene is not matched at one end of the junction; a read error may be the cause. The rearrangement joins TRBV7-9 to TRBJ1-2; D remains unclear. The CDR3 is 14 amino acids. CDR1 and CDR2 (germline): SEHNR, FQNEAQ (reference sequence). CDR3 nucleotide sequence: TGTGCCAGCAGCACCGGCGGGGTAAACTTTGGCTACACCTTC. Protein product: CASSTGGVNFGYTF.

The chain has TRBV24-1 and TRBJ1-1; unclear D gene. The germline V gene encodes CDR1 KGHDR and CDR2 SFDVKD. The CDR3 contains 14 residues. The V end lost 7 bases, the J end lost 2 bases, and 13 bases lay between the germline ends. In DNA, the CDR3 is TGTGCCACCAGCTCAAGTCTGCCAAACACTGAAGCTTTCTTT. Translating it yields CATSSSLPNTEAFF.

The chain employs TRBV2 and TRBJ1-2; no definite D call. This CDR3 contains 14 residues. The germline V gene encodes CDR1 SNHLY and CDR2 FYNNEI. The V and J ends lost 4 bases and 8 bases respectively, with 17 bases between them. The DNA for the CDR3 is TGTGCCAGCAGTGTCAAGGTGCAGATACTGGGCTACACCTTC. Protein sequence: CASSVKVQILGYTF.

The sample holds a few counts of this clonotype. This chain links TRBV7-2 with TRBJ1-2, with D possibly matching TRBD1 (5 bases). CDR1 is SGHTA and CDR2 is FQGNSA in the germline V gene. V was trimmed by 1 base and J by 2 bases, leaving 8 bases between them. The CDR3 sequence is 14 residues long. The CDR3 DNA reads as TGTGCCAGCAGCTTAGTTTGGGGGAACTATGGCTACACCTTC. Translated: CASSLVWGNYGYTF. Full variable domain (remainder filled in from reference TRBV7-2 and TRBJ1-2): GAGVSQSPSNKVTEKGKDVELRCDPISGHTALYWYRQSLGQGLEFLIYFQGNSAPDKSGLPSDRFSAERTGGSVSTLTIQRTQQEDSAVYLCASSLVWGNYGYTFGSGTRLTVV.

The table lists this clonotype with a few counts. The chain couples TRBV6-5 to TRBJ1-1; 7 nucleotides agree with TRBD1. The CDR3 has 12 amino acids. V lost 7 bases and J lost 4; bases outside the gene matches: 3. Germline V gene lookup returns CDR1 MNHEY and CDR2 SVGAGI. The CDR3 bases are TGTGCCAGCACAGGGGGAAGCACTGAAGCTTTCTTT. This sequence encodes CASTGGSTEAFF.

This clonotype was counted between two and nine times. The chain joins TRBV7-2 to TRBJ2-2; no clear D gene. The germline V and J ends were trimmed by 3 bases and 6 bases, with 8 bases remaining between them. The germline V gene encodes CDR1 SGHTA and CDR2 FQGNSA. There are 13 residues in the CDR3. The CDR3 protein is CASSLNYAGELFF. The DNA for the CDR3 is TGTGCCAGCAGCTTGAATTACGCCGGGGAGCTGTTTTTT.